What follows are 9 T cell receptor beta chains derived from one specimen sequenced in a study of T cell responses to AZD1222 COVID-19 vaccine. This table comes from immunoSEQ multiplex PCR, and its TCRdb copy is limited to in-frame clones, with some not included. The table includes fewer than 130,000 clones, approximately 96% detected once. The material sequenced was peripheral blood, taken on day 0 of AZD1222 vaccination. These TCRs come from an adult in good health.

The rearrangement links TRBV24-1 to TRBJ2-3; D might be TRBD2 (6 bases). Trimming took off 9 bases at V and 0 bases at J, with 18 bases between the two ends. The germline V gene encodes CDR1 KGHDR and CDR2 SFDVKD. The CDR3 sequence is 16 residues long. The CDR3 loop reads CATQGRTATSTDTQYF. CDR3 nucleotides: TGTGCCACCCAAGGGAGGACGGCGACTAGCACAGATACGCAGTATTTT.

The genes are TRBV5-4 and TRBJ2-7; D may be TRBD2 (6 bases). Deletions cut 0 bases from V and 0 bases from J, with 10 bases between. This CDR3 spans 15 amino acids. Germline assignment: CDR1 SGHNT and CDR2 YYREEE (reference sequence). CDR3 sequence reads: CASSLAGTHSYEQYF. CDR3 nucleotide sequence: TGTGCCAGCAGCTTGGCCGGGACTCACTCCTACGAGCAGTACTTC.

The chain joins TRBV5-6 to TRBJ1-1; 11 nucleotides agree with TRBD1. Germline V gene lookup returns CDR1 SGHDT and CDR2 YYEEEE. The V gene end was trimmed by 3 bases and the J gene end by 0 bases; junction bases not matched to a gene: 7. The CDR3 runs to 17 residues. The chain's CDR3 is CASSWGTGGPMNTEAFF. CDR3 sequence (DNA): TGTGCCAGCAGCTGGGGGACAGGGGGTCCCATGAACACTGAAGCTTTCTTT.

The chain is built from TRBV12-3 or TRBV12-4 and TRBJ1-3; D might be TRBD1 (6 bases). The CDR3 sequence is 12 residues long. The ends were cut back, 8 bases at V and 3 bases at J, with 8 bases in the middle. For the CDR3, the DNA is TGTGCCAGCCGGGACATTGGAAACACCATATATTTT. This gives the protein CASRDIGNTIYF.

CDR3 protein: CASSKSPGQAYNEQFF. The CDR3 region has the DNA TGCGCCAGCAGCAAATCCCCCGGGCAGGCCTACAATGAGCAGTTCTTC. The chain employs TRBV4-3 and TRBJ2-1; no definite D call. This CDR3 is 16 amino acids long. Germline CDR1 and CDR2: LGHNA and YSLEER. The V gene lost 5 bases and the J gene lost 2 bases, with 16 bases spanning the gap.

The chain joins TRBV12-3 or TRBV12-4 to TRBJ1-6, with D maybe TRBD1 (5 bases). The CDR3 is 13 amino acids. The germline V and J ends were trimmed by 5 bases and 9 bases, with 11 bases remaining between them. CDR3 bases: TGTGCCAGCAGTGTATCCAGGGTTTCACCCCTCCACTTT. Translation: CASSVSRVSPLHF.

This clone was detected only once. The chain joins TRBV3-1 (or the pseudogene TRBV3-2) to TRBJ2-3, with D unclear. The CDR3 is made up of 11 amino acids. V gave up 8 bases and J gave up 9 bases, with 12 bases separating them. Germline CDR1 is LGHDT and CDR2 is YNNKEL (reference sequence). The CDR3 nucleotides are TGTGCCAGCGCCGGGCCAACCACGCAGTATTTT. This translates into CASAGPTTQYF.

The CDR3 here is CASSLRLAGGREQFF. CDR3 DNA sequence: TGTGCCAGCAGTCTCCGACTAGCGGGAGGGCGTGAGCAGTTCTTC. The V gene is TRBV28, the J gene TRBJ2-1, with TRBD2 matching over 14 bases. CDR3 length: 15 amino acids. Germline values: CDR1 MDHEN, CDR2 SYDVKM. V shed 5 bases, J shed 9 bases, and the junction held 6 bases outside the gene matches. Supplemented by reference TRBV28 and TRBJ2-1, the full variable domain reads DVKVTQSSRYLVKRTGEKVFLECVQDMDHENMFWYRQDPGLGLRLIYFSYDVKMKEKGDIPEGYSVSREKKERFSLILESASTNQTSMYLCASSLRLAGGREQFFGPGTRLTVL.

J is TRBJ1-5 and V is TRBV4-2; the D gene is possibly TRBD1 (6 bases). The CDR3 contains 14 residues. Germline CDR1 LGHNA, CDR2 YNFKEQ. Trimming pared 0 bases from V and 5 bases from J, leaving 8 bases between. The CDR3 region has the DNA TGTGCCAGCAGCCAAGAGGACAGCTATCAGCCCCAGCATTTT. Translation gives CASSQEDSYQPQHF.